These T cell receptor beta chains were read from a single sample in a study of blood T cell repertoires in COVID-19. TCRdb keeps only in-frame clones here, not all; method: immunoSEQ multiplex PCR. This sample carries 350,000 to 400,000 clones, approximately 90% of them seen once, and the ten largest clones take just over 0.85%. Sequencing was done on a sample of PBMCs or T cells enriched from blood (not recorded which). The receptors stem from a woman in her 40s who had been exposed to COVID-19. The CDR3 runs from the conserved cysteine through the conserved F or W. D genes are given only for firm matches.

>TRBD1|TRBJ2-5|TRBV5-1
TGCGCCAGCAGCAGGAGACAGGGGGGATTACAAGAGACCCAGTACTTC
CASSRRQGGLQETQYF
>TRBD1|TRBJ2-7|TRBV19
TGTGCCAGTAGTAACAGGGGTCGGGTTTACGAGCAGTACTTC
CASSNRGRVYEQYF
>-|TRBJ1-6|TRBV19
TGTGCCAGTGGGACTTTACGTCTCCACTTT
CASGTLRLHF
>TRBD1|TRBJ1-3|TRBV18
TGTGCCAGCTCACTAAATCGACAGGGGTATTCTGGAAACACCATATATTTT
CASSLNRQGYSGNTIYF
>-|TRBJ2-7|TRBV6-2/TRBV6-3
TGTGCCAGCAGTCACCCAGGTAGCGTCCCCTACGAGCAGTACTTC
CASSHPGSVPYEQYF
>-|TRBJ1-1|TRBV10-1
TGCGCCAGCAGTGAGTCCGGGGGGAACACTGAAGCTTTCTTT
CASSESGGNTEAFF
>TRBD2|TRBJ2-3|TRBV5-4
TGTGCCAGCAGCTTGGGGGTTGCCGCGGGGGCAGATACGCAGTATTTT
CASSLGVAAGADTQYF
>TRBD1|TRBJ2-1|TRBV6-4
TGTGCCAGCAGTCGGACAGGGGGTAACAATGAGCAGTTCTTC
CASSRTGGNNEQFF
>-|TRBJ2-7|TRBV10-1
TGCGCCAGCAGTGAGTTGGGGAGCTCCTACGAGCAGTACTTC
CASSELGSSYEQYF
>TRBD1|TRBJ1-1|TRBV7-3
TGTGCCAGCAGCCTAAATCCGGGACAGGGTAGGACCACTGAAGCTTTCTTT
CASSLNPGQGRTTEAFF
>-|TRBJ1-2|TRBV10-3
TGTGCCATCACCACAGGAAACTATGGCTACACCTTC
CAITTGNYGYTF
>-|TRBJ1-4|TRBV7-8
TGTGCCAGCAGTCAGGTTGGCGCTAATGAAAAACTGTTTTTT
CASSQVGANEKLFF
>TRBD2|TRBJ2-2|TRBV24-1
TGTGCCACCAGTGATTTGACCGGCGGGAGATCGAACACCGGGGAGCTGTTTTTT
CATSDLTGGRSNTGELFF
>-|TRBJ2-1|TRBV11-3
TGTGCCAGCAGCTTACCTGGGGGACTCTACAATGAGCAGTTCTTC
CASSLPGGLYNEQFF
>-|TRBJ1-1|TRBV2
TGTGCCAGCAGGCTAGTGAACACTGAAGCTTTCTTT
CASRLVNTEAFF
>TRBD1|TRBJ1-6|TRBV5-6
TGTGCCAGCAGCTTGCCGACAGGGGGCCTCCACTTT
CASSLPTGGLHF
>-|TRBJ1-1|TRBV3-1/TRBV3-2
TGTGCCAGCAGCCATAAAAGGGGGACTGAAGCTTTCTTT
CASSHKRGTEAFF
>-|TRBJ1-1|TRBV3-1/TRBV3-2
TGTGCCAGCAGCCAAGATCTGATCGGGAATCTAGCTTTCTTT
CASSQDLIGNLAFF